This T cell receptor (beta chain) was identified in a study of shared clonotypes between healthy human individuals. Findings and caveats of the study: It was expected that sequencing depth would affect clonotype sharing among donors.

The authors divided CD4+ cells into CD45RA+ naive and CD45RA-negative memory subsets. With respect to this clone: Its antigen is unknown.

V shed 5 bases, J shed 9 bases, and the junction held 11 bases outside the gene matches. The CDR3 extends over 14 amino acids. Looked up from germline, CDR1 is SQVTM and CDR2 is ANQGSEA. Across several immunoSEQ plates, the genomic DNA of each subset was split evenly. Measured with immunoSEQ multiplex PCR; TCRdb has only the in-frame clones, and not every one. This table holds approximately 1,500,000 clones, roughly 96% found once. The sample consisted of naive CD4+ T cells sorted from blood. Sample subset: CD45RA+ positively selected. This chain uses TRBV29-1 with TRBJ2-1, with TRBD1 matching over 9 bases. The receptor was isolated from a man aged 30-40 years in good health. The CDR3 sequence is CSVSVGTGFSEQFF. In DNA form, the CDR3 reads TGCAGCGTTTCCGTCGGGACAGGGTTCTCTGAGCAGTTCTTC.